This record concerns one T cell receptor (beta chain) sequence. This entry is derived from a study of regulatory T cells in long-lasting Graves disease. The sample's time point: persistent/refractory GD, antithyroid drugs over 5 years with positive TRAb. Extracted RNA from PBMCs served as the source of the TCR library. Graves' disease diagnosis relied on American Thyroid Association guidelines. Researchers made TCR beta libraries by using iRepertoire HTBI primers and running Arm-PCR on CDR3 regions. Via MiXCR, TCRdb re-called the multiplex PCR reads, giving one row per CDR3 protein. Among some 470,000 distinct CDR3 sequences listed, roughly a fifth were seen once. V lost 0 bases, J lost 1 base, and 5 bases stayed unmatched. CDR3 length: 17 residues. Looked up from germline, CDR1 is ENHRY and CDR2 is SYGVKD.

Here the sequenced sample was peripheral blood mononuclear cells (PBMCs), taken when the disease was refractory, from a patient treated with antithyroid drugs. This clonotype was sampled from a female donor with Graves disease. This sequence joins TRBV10-3 and TRBJ2-3; 9 positions match TRBD1. This chain's CDR3 is CAISESRGTGRTDTQYF. The CDR3, as DNA: TGTGCCATCAGTGAGTCTAGAGGGACAGGGCGCACAGATACGCAGTATTTT.